One TCR beta chain is described in this entry. Sequenced by immunoSEQ multiplex PCR; TCRdb stores in-frame clones only, minus some. The profile shows about 16,000 clones, about 77% of them singletons. The sample belongs to a study of somatic mutations in cytotoxic T cells in rheumatoid arthritis. This CDR3 is 11 amino acids long. V was shortened by 7 bases and J by 5 bases, with 8 bases between the two germline ends. In germline, CDR1 is PRHDT, CDR2 FYEKMQ (reference sequence). This receptor was taken from an adult with rheumatoid arthritis. The rearrangement links TRBV13 to TRBJ1-1; D gene ambiguous. The sequencing sample was made of CD8+ T cells sorted from blood. CDR3 nucleotides: TGTGCCAGCATAAGTAGTACTGAAGCTTTCTTT. Amino acid sequence: CASISSTEAFF.